The T cell receptor beta chain under discussion was sequenced for a study of OX40 agonist ivuxolimab in advanced cancers. Study observations and caveats: More expanded clones were found, on average, in CD8+ than in CD4+ T cells. CD4+ and CD8+ T cells in blood underwent clonal expansion by week 6 at 0.1 to 3.0 mg/kg.

Data came from immunoSEQ multiplex PCR; TCRdb stores just in-frame clones and leaves some out. The sample yields about 30,000 clones, roughly 83% seen once. As for this clone: What it recognizes is unknown.

This sample comprised CD4+ or CD8+ T cells sorted from blood, obtained in a trial of the OX40 agonist ivuxolimab. This receptor was obtained from an adult with an advanced solid tumor such as melanoma, head and neck, liver or kidney cancer.

The CDR3 sequence: CASSAEEAGVYNEQFF. In DNA, the CDR3 is TGTGCCAGCAGCGCCGAGGAAGCGGGAGTTTACAATGAGCAGTTCTTC. The chain combines TRBV9 with TRBJ2-1, with 8 nucleotides matching TRBD2. This CDR3 region has 16 residues. CDR1 and CDR2 from the germline V gene are SGDLS and YYNGEE. Trimming took 3 bases from V and 4 from J; bases not matched to a gene: 9.